Below, 19 T cell receptor beta chains from the same sample are listed, as sequenced in a study of cytomegalovirus exposure and HLA in healthy donors. Primers: 60 Vbeta forward and 13 Jbeta reverse. Assay: immunoSEQ multiplex PCR; the TCRdb copy retains only in-frame clones and omits some. The repertoire includes under 130,000 clones, more than 65% of them detected once, and over 8% sits in the top ten. The sequencing sample was made of PBMCs. These receptors were taken from a middle-aged man in good health and CMV-seropositive.

This clone was seen a few times. V is TRBV30 and J is TRBJ1-6; 9 nucleotides match TRBD1. The length of the CDR3 is 13 residues. The germline gives CDR1 GTSNPN, CDR2 SVGIG (reference sequence). Trimming at V came to 4 bases and at J to 8 bases, leaving 3 bases not matched to a gene. The CDR3 nucleotides are TGTGCCTGGAACCGGGACAGGGATTCACCCCTCCACTTT. Translating gives CAWNRDRDSPLHF. Full variable domain (outside the CDR3, taken from reference TRBV30 and TRBJ1-6): SQTIHQWPATLVQPVGSPLSLECTVEGTSNPNLYWYRQAAGRGLQLLFYSVGIGQISSEVPQNLSASRPQDRQFILSSKKLLLSDSGFYLCAWNRDRDSPLHFGNGTRLTVT.

V is TRBV29-1 and J is TRBJ2-7, with D possibly being TRBD1 (5 bases). Deletions cut 2 bases from V and 7 bases from J, with 12 bases between. Germline V gene sequence: CDR1 SQVTM, CDR2 ANQGSEA. The CDR3 is made up of 12 amino acids. DNA for the CDR3: TGCAGCGTTGAAAGGGGAACGGGTGAGCAGTACTTC. This sequence encodes CSVERGTGEQYF.

V and J are TRBV5-4 and TRBJ1-6; no definite D call. Germline V CDR1 and CDR2: SGHNT, YYREEE (reference sequence). The CDR3 consists of 13 residues. Trimming shortened V by 2 bases and J by 5 bases, and 5 bases separated the two germline ends. CDR3 amino acids: CASSFPDNSPLHF. Written as DNA, the CDR3 is TGTGCCAGCAGCTTCCCGGATAATTCACCCCTCCACTTT.

The chain uses TRBV2 and TRBJ2-2; 7 bases line up with TRBD2. The ends lost 3 bases at V and 5 bases at J; junction bases unmatched: 6. This CDR3 has 15 amino acids. Germline values: CDR1 SNHLY, CDR2 FYNNEI. The chain's CDR3 is CASSEGRGGTGELFF. The CDR3 nucleotides are TGTGCCAGCAGTGAGGGGCGGGGAGGGACCGGGGAGCTGTTTTTT.

The V call is TRBV10-3, the J call TRBJ2-3; D might be TRBD1 (6 bases). The V gene's germline CDR1 is ENHRY and CDR2 SYGVKD. CDR3 length: 13 residues. V dropped 10 bases and J dropped 3 bases, with 14 bases sitting between them. CDR3 sequence: CATSWDTTDTQYF. As DNA, the CDR3 is TGTGCCACCTCTTGGGACACAACAGATACGCAGTATTTT.

The V call is TRBV4-3, the J call TRBJ1-2; no clear D gene. Germline V gene lookup returns CDR1 LGHNA and CDR2 YSLEER. The CDR3 runs to 15 residues. The V and J ends lost 1 base and 4 bases respectively, with 13 bases between them. The CDR3: CASSQGVTKAYGYTF. As DNA, the CDR3 is TGCGCCAGCAGCCAAGGGGTGACTAAAGCCTATGGCTACACCTTC.

The rearrangement links TRBV29-1 to TRBJ2-3, with no clear D. CDR1 SQVTM and CDR2 ANQGSEA come from the germline V gene. This CDR3 region has 14 residues. With 3 bases removed from V and 0 bases from J, the gap between germline ends came to 10 bases. CDR3 residues: CSVDGVRSTDTQYF. The CDR3 region has the DNA TGCAGCGTTGATGGTGTGCGGAGCACAGATACGCAGTATTTT.

V usage is TRBV13 and J usage is TRBJ2-7, with D possibly being TRBD1 (6 bases). Between the trimmed V and J ends, which lost 5 bases and 1 base, there was a span of 15 bases. This CDR3 spans 15 amino acids. The germline CDR1 and CDR2 sequences are PRHDT and FYEKMQ (reference sequence). CDR3 nucleotide sequence: TGTGCCAGCAGCCGAACAGGGTCAGGGTCCTACGAGCAGTACTTC. Protein product: CASSRTGSGSYEQYF.

In DNA, the CDR3 is TGTGCCAGCAGTGAAGCGCCCGGGGAGATCTACGAGCAGTACTTC. Protein product: CASSEAPGEIYEQYF. The genes are TRBV2 and TRBJ2-7, with D maybe TRBD2 (5 bases). The germline V gene encodes CDR1 SNHLY and CDR2 FYNNEI. Trimming cost V 0 bases and J 3 bases, with 12 bases left between them. The CDR3 is made up of 15 amino acids.

On this clone itself: A read error may account for a junction end that differs from germline. This chain uses TRBV5-6 with TRBJ2-6, with a weak D call TRBD1 (5 bases). The CDR3 has 15 residues. From germline, CDR1 is SGHDT and CDR2 YYEEEE. The CDR3 sequence: CASSFFGSGANGLTF. CDR3 nucleotides: TGTGCCAGCAGCTTCTTTGGCTCTGGGGCCAACGGCCTGACTTTC.

V gene TRBV19 combines with J gene TRBJ2-3, with D maybe TRBD2 (5 bases). Trimming removed 6 bases from V and 2 bases from J, with 18 bases in between. The CDR3 totals 16 residues. The germline gives CDR1 LNHDA, CDR2 SQIVND (reference sequence). The CDR3 bases are TGTGCCAGTAGGAGTTGGGAGCCCAAAGACACAGATACGCAGTATTTT. It translates to CASRSWEPKDTDTQYF.

This clone was recorded a few times. The chain uses TRBV30 and TRBJ1-1, with 10 positions matching TRBD1. The CDR3 is made up of 16 amino acids. Germline-derived CDR1 and CDR2 are GTSNPN and SVGIG (reference sequence). J lost 1 base, V lost 1 base, and 6 bases had no gene match. This CDR3 reads CAWSGTGGFRNTEAFF. The DNA of the CDR3 is TGTGCCTGGAGTGGGACAGGGGGTTTTCGGAACACTGAAGCTTTCTTT.

The chain links TRBV7-8 to TRBJ1-3; D call uncertain. Trimming cost V 5 bases and J 0 bases, with 11 bases left between them. The CDR3 contains 15 residues. Germline V lookup: CDR1 SGHVS, CDR2 FQNEAQ. The CDR3 DNA sequence: TGTGCCAGCAGCCCAGGCTCGAACTCTGGAAACACCATATATTTT. It yields the protein CASSPGSNSGNTIYF.

V is TRBV11-3 and J is TRBJ2-7; 9 bases are a match to TRBD2. There are 14 residues in the CDR3. Germline values: CDR1 SGHNT, CDR2 YENEEA. Trimming took 6 bases from V and 2 from J; bases not matched to a gene: 5. CDR3 protein: CASSKREAPYEQYF. In DNA, the CDR3 is TGTGCCAGCAGTAAGCGGGAGGCCCCCTACGAGCAGTACTTC.

The V call is TRBV7-9, the J call TRBJ2-5; 11 nucleotides line up with TRBD1. The length of the CDR3 is 15 residues. In germline, CDR1 is SEHNR, CDR2 FQNEAQ (reference sequence). J was trimmed by 4 bases and V by 8 bases; bases with no gene match: 9. The CDR3 DNA sequence: TGTGCCAGCCGCCGGACAGGGGGCGCGGGAGAGACCCAGTACTTC. Translation gives CASRRTGGAGETQYF.

The chain uses TRBV7-2 and TRBJ2-3, with unresolved D. Looked up from germline, CDR1 is SGHTA and CDR2 is FQGNSA. The CDR3 has 11 residues. V was trimmed by 4 bases and J by 7 bases, leaving 6 bases between them. In DNA form, the CDR3 reads TGTGCCAGCAGCTCAGGATATACGCAGTATTTT. Its translation: CASSSGYTQYF.

Only a few counts were recorded for this clone. One end of the junction does not line up with germline, which may come from a read error. This rearrangement joins TRBV4-3 to TRBJ2-6; D is perhaps TRBD1 (5 bases). This CDR3 comprises 16 residues. Germline V gene sequence: CDR1 LGHNA, CDR2 YSLEER. CDR3: CASSQDWGSGANGLTF. The CDR3 DNA is TGCGCCAGCAGCCAAGATTGGGGTTCTGGGGCCAACGGCCTGACTTTC.

V is TRBV11-2 and J is TRBJ2-2; the match to TRBD2 covers 7 bases. V was clipped by 0 bases and J by 2 bases; unmatched bases: 9. CDR1 is SGHAT and CDR2 is FQNNGV in the germline V gene. The CDR3 loop spans 18 amino acids. The CDR3 loop reads CASSLDLLAGVNTGELFF. DNA for the CDR3: TGTGCCAGCAGCTTAGACCTTCTTGCGGGGGTTAACACCGGGGAGCTGTTTTTT.

This chain joins TRBV6-1 and TRBJ1-5, with D possibly matching TRBD1 (6 bases). Looked up from germline, CDR1 is MNHNS and CDR2 is SASEGT. V lost 6 bases and J lost 5, with 11 bases in between. The CDR3 runs 13 residues. As DNA, the CDR3 is TGTGCCAGCAGAGGACAGAGAGATCAGCCCCAGCATTTT. Translating it yields CASRGQRDQPQHF.